This T cell receptor (beta chain) was documented in a study of T cells in localized non-small cell lung cancer. Study findings and constraints: A median of approximately 50 of the top 100 tumor clones appeared in adjacent lung, which was paired and uninvolved. Increased T cell density in blood showed an association with longer overall survival.

The germline gives CDR1 GTSNPN, CDR2 SVGIG (reference sequence). V trimming: 7 bases; J trimming: 5 bases; junction bases outside the gene matches: 6. The CDR3 has 13 residues. As regards this clone: Its antigen is currently unknown.

Data came from immunoSEQ multiplex PCR; TCRdb stores just in-frame clones and leaves some out. This table holds approximately 28,000 clones, around 93% found once. This specimen was peripheral blood, taken before any cancer treatment. The gene calls are TRBV30 and TRBJ2-1; the match to TRBD1 covers 9 bases. The source is a female donor older than 55 with stage I lung adenocarcinoma. The CDR3 here is CALKGQGNNEQFF. The DNA for the CDR3 is TGTGCCTTAAAGGGACAGGGTAACAATGAGCAGTTCTTC.